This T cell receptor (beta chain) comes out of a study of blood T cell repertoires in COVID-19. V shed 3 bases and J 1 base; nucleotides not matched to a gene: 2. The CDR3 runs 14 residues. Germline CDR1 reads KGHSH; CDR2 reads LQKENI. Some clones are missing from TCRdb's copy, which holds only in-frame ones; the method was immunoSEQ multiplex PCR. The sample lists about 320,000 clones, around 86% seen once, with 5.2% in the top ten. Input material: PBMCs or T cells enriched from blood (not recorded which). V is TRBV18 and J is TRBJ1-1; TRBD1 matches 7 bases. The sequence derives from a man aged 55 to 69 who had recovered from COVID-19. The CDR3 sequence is CASSPGQENTEAFF. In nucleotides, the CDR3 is TGTGCCAGCTCACCCGGACAGGAGAACACTGAAGCTTTCTTT.